This T cell receptor beta chain originates from a study of blood T cell repertoires in COVID-19. The wider study: T cells, B-cell-depleted T cells, or PBMCs supplied cDNA or gDNA.

Produced via immunoSEQ multiplex PCR; TCRdb's table is partial and in-frame only. In the table there are 150,000 to 200,000 clones, approximately 86% of which are singletons. The CDR3 is made up of 15 amino acids. V lost 2 bases and J 7 bases, leaving 15 bases between the germline ends. CDR1 and CDR2 (germline): MGHDK, SYGVNS. Material for sequencing was peripheral blood. The sequence derives from a woman aged 80 or over with acute or convalescent COVID-19. The gene calls are TRBV25-1 and TRBJ2-1, with a tentative D call TRBD1 (7 bases). CDR3 DNA sequence: TGTGCCAGCAGTGAAAGGCAGGGGGGTTCTAATGAGCAGTTCTTC. Residues: CASSERQGGSNEQFF.